This section outlines one TCR beta chain sequence together with its context. These data belong to a study of blood T cell repertoires in COVID-19. Turning to the study itself: Samples representing acute and convalescent COVID-19 were sourced from the United States, Italy and Spain. From T cells, B-cell-depleted T cells, or PBMCs came the material, which was cDNA or gDNA.

In the authors' workflow: Estimates of nucleated cell counts were drawn from the amplification of reference gene primers. The table came from immunoSEQ multiplex PCR; TCRdb's copy has only in-frame clones and leaves some out. That table furnishes V, J and clone size, whereas the DNA furnished D and trimming. The sample yields some 250,000 clones, about 88% seen once. The clonotype originates from a woman in her 40s who had recovered from COVID-19. Material for sequencing was peripheral blood.

Written as DNA, the CDR3 is TGTGCCAGCAGCCCAGGGACAGGGGCCGCCTACGAGCAGTACGTC. This gives the protein CASSPGTGAAYEQYV. This sequence joins TRBV7-2 and TRBJ2-7, with 10 bases fitting TRBD1. The junction had 6 bases not matched to a gene; V was cut back by 5 bases and J by 2 bases. Germline loops: CDR1 SGHTA, CDR2 FQGNSA. CDR3 size: 15 residues.